This T cell receptor (beta chain) appears in the sequencing data of a study of blood T cell repertoires in COVID-19. Using immunoSEQ multiplex PCR, the repertoire was profiled, and TCRdb retains in-frame clones only, with some absent. The table shows approximately 49,000 clones, with approximately 88% occurring only once. The trim removed 5 bases at V and 6 bases at J, leaving 4 bases unmatched. The CDR3 has 13 amino acids. J is TRBJ1-5 and V is TRBV12-3 or TRBV12-4; 7 bases are a match to TRBD1. This TCR derives from a man aged 45-65 years with acute or convalescent COVID-19. The sample consisted of peripheral blood. CDR3 nucleotide sequence: TGTGCCAGCAGTCTCGACAGGGCTCAGCCCCAGCATTTT. Protein: CASSLDRAQPQHF.